This T cell receptor (beta chain) was retrieved from a study of cytomegalovirus exposure and HLA in healthy donors. Study observations and caveats: Most of the TCR beta V segments (in an earlier analysis) were productive either about 87% or about 30% of the time.

Trimming removed 5 bases at V and 6 bases at J, with 22 bases between. CDR3 length equals 17 residues. Germline V CDR1 and CDR2: LNHNV, YYDKDF (reference sequence). A word on this clone: Its antigen is currently unknown.

Researchers ran the PCR with 60 Vbeta and 13 Jbeta primers. How the authors handled the data: Unique TCR beta chains numbered around 80 million in a later analysis, with around 10 million shared. Sequencing was performed with immunoSEQ multiplex PCR; in TCRdb, only in-frame clones are kept and a portion is missing. Clone size and V and J calls were adopted from that table, with D and trimming inferred from the DNA. In the table there are around 100,000 clones, less than 80% of which are singletons. This clonotype was obtained from a man aged 25 to 40 in good health and CMV-seropositive. Sequencing was carried out using PBMCs. The chain joins TRBV15 to TRBJ2-2; maybe TRBD2 (5 bases). As DNA, the CDR3 is TGTGCCACCAGCCAGACTCCCAACAGAGACTATGCCGGGGAGCTGTTTTTT. This gives the protein CATSQTPNRDYAGELFF.